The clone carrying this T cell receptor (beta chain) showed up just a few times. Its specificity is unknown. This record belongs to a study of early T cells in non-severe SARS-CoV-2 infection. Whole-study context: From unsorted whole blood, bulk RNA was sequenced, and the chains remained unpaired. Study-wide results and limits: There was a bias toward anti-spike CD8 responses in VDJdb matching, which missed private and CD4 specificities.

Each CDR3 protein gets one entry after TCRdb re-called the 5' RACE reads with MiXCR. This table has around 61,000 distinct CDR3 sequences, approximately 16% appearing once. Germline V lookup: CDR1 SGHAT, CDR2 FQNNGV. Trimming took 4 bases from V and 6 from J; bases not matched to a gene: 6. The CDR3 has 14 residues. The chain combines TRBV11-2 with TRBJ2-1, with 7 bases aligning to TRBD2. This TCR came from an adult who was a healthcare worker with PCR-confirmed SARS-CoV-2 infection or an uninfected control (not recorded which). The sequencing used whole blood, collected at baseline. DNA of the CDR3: TGTGCCAGCAGCTCCCTGGGACTAATCAATGAGCAGTTCTTC. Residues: CASSSLGLINEQFF.